Presented here are 11 T cell receptor beta chains from one specimen sequenced in a study of cytomegalovirus exposure and HLA in healthy donors. The assay was immunoSEQ multiplex PCR, and TCRdb's table has in-frame clones only and misses some. The sample has some 130,000 clones, roughly four fifths seen once; the top ten hold around 27%. The sample comprised PBMCs. The receptor set was obtained from a man aged 30-40 years in good health and CMV-seropositive.

The chain recombines TRBV12-2 with TRBJ2-1; TRBD2, the table's D call, lacks a check against the DNA. TRBV12-2 constitutes a pseudogene. This CDR3 region has 17 residues. The CDR3 nucleotides read TGTGCAAGTCGCTTAGCGAAGAGAACTAGCGGTTACAATGAGCAGTTCTTC. Translated, it gives CASRLAKRTSGYNEQFF.

This clone was observed a few times. The V gene is TRBV9, the J gene TRBJ1-2; D possibly corresponds to TRBD1 (5 bases). The CDR3 contains 17 residues. Germline lookup yields CDR1 SGDLS and CDR2 YYNGEE. Trimming stripped 0 bases from V and 2 bases from J, with 17 bases between. The CDR3 sequence is CASSVGVRVQVNYGYTF. In DNA form, the CDR3 reads TGTGCCAGCAGCGTAGGGGTCAGGGTACAAGTGAACTATGGCTACACCTTC.

The chain carries TRBV5-1 and TRBJ2-3; 14 bases line up with TRBD2. Germline loops: CDR1 SGHRS, CDR2 YFSETQ. The CDR3 is made up of 16 amino acids. The J segment lost 5 bases and the V segment lost 5 bases, leaving 7 bases of the junction unmatched. This chain's CDR3 is CASSSTSGRARDTQYF. DNA for the CDR3: TGCGCCAGCAGTTCGACTAGCGGGAGGGCCCGAGATACGCAGTATTTT.

This chain connects TRBV6-6 to TRBJ1-3; D possibly corresponds to TRBD1 (5 bases). Germline values: CDR1 MNHNY, CDR2 SVGAGI (reference sequence). The CDR3 has 14 amino acids. The V gene lost 7 bases and the J gene lost 4 bases, with 14 bases spanning the gap. The DNA of the CDR3 is TGTGCCAGCACCATGACGGGGGACGGAAACACCATATATTTT. This gives the protein CASTMTGDGNTIYF.

V gene TRBV10-2 combines with J gene TRBJ2-1, with TRBD2 matching 11 bases. With 5 bases clipped from V and 8 bases from J, the junction kept 8 bases outside the gene matches. The CDR3 consists of 15 residues. From germline, CDR1 is WSHSY and CDR2 SAAADI. CDR3 loop: CASSWSSGRAHEQFF. In DNA form, the CDR3 reads TGCGCCAGCAGTTGGAGTAGCGGGAGGGCCCATGAGCAGTTCTTC.

V gene TRBV5-1 combines with J gene TRBJ2-5, with 7 bases matching TRBD2. Germline lookup yields CDR1 SGHRS and CDR2 YFSETQ. The CDR3 length is 13 residues. Trimming removed 7 bases from V and 4 bases from J; junction bases left unmatched: 7. The CDR3 region has the DNA TGCGCCAGCCAAGCGGGAACCGGAGAGACCCAGTACTTC. Translation: CASQAGTGETQYF.

The chain employs TRBV5-4 and TRBJ1-2; 8 nucleotides agree with TRBD1. Germline lookup yields CDR1 SGHNT and CDR2 YYREEE (reference sequence). This CDR3 has 14 residues. V gave up 3 bases and J gave up 3 bases; unmatched junction bases: 4. CDR3 DNA sequence: TGTGCCAGCAGCTCCCGGACAGGGCACTATGGCTACACCTTC. Its protein product is CASSSRTGHYGYTF.

The V and J genes are TRBV6-5 and TRBJ2-7; D is undetermined. CDR1 and CDR2 (germline): MNHEY, SVGAGI. Trimming removed 10 bases at V and 0 bases at J, with 10 bases between. The CDR3 runs to 12 residues. The DNA for the CDR3 is TGTGCCACCCCAGGTTACTCCTACGAGCAGTACTTC. Amino acid sequence: CATPGYSYEQYF.

This clone appeared a single time. V is TRBV11-3 and J is TRBJ2-3; TRBD1 aligns across 10 bases. Germline loops: CDR1 SGHNT, CDR2 YENEEA. Trimming cost V 3 bases and J 2 bases; bases outside gene matches: 2. The CDR3 extends over 15 amino acids. CDR3 DNA sequence: TGTGCCAGCAGCTTTGGGACAGGGGACACAGATACGCAGTATTTT. It codes for CASSFGTGDTDTQYF.

V gene TRBV2 combines with J gene TRBJ2-7; the match to TRBD2 covers 9 bases. This CDR3 is built from 16 residues. Germline V gene data show CDR1 as SNHLY and CDR2 as FYNNEI. V was clipped by 0 bases and J by 9 bases; unmatched bases: 12. The CDR3 nucleotides read TGTGCCAGCAGTGAAGCGCTTCCTAGCGGGACTCTTGTGCAGTACTTC. As protein: CASSEALPSGTLVQYF.

The rearrangement joins TRBV7-2 to TRBJ1-2; D gene uncertain. The germline V gene has CDR1 SGHTA and CDR2 FQGNSA. This CDR3 is built from 14 residues. The germline V and J ends were trimmed by 5 bases and 4 bases, with 14 bases remaining between them. CDR3: CASSLERVGYGYTF. DNA for the CDR3: TGTGCCAGCAGCCTCGAACGGGTTGGCTATGGCTACACCTTC.